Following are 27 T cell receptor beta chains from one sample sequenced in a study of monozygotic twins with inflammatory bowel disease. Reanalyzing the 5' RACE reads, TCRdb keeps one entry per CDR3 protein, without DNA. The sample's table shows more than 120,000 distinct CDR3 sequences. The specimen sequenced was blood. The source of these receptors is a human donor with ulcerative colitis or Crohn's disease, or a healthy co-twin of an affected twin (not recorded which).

The CDR3 loop reads CASSYDRGQQPQHF. The chain joins TRBV6-5 to TRBJ1-5; TCRdb reports TRBD1, a call that lacks DNA to check it against. The CDR3 covers 14 residues. The germline V gene has CDR1 MNHEY and CDR2 SVGAGI.

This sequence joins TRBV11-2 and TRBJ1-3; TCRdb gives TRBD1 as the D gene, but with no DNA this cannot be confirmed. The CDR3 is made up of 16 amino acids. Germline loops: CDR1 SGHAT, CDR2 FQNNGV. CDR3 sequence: CASSLGAVSPGNTIYF.

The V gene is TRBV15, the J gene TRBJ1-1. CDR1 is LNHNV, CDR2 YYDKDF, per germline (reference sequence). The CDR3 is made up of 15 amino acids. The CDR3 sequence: CATSRPPEGSTEAFF.

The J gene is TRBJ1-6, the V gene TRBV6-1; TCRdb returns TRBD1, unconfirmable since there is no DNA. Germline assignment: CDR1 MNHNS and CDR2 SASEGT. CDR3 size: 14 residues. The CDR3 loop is CASSEVRVASPLHF.

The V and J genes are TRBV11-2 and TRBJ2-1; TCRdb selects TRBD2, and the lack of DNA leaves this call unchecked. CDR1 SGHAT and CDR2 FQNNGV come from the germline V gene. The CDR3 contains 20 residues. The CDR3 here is CASSFPGKVAGGGSYNEQFF.

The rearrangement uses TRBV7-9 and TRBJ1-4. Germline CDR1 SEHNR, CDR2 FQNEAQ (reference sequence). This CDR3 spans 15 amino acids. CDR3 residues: CASSQSAGRNEKLFF.

CDR3 sequence: CSASARGATEAFF. The V gene is TRBV20-1, the J gene TRBJ1-1; checking the TCRdb D call of TRBD1 is not possible without DNA. CDR1 is DFQATT and CDR2 is SNEGSKA in the germline V gene (reference sequence). This CDR3 is built from 13 residues.

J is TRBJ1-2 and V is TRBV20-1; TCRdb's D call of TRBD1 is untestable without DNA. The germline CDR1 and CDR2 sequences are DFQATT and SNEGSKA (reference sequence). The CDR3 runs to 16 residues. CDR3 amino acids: CSARDGRRPGDYGYTF.

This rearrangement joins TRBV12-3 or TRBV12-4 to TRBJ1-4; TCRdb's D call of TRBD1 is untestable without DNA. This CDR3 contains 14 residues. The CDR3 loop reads CASSYFVRGEKLFF.

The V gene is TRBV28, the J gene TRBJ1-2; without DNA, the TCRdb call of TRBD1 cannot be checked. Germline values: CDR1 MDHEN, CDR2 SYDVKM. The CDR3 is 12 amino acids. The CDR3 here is CASTDRNYGYTF.

The CDR3 loop reads CASSFASTGVVYGYTF. The chain recombines TRBV7-2 with TRBJ1-2; with no DNA, the TCRdb D assignment of TRBD1 cannot be verified. The V gene's germline CDR1 is SGHTA and CDR2 FQGNSA. The CDR3 sequence is 16 residues long.

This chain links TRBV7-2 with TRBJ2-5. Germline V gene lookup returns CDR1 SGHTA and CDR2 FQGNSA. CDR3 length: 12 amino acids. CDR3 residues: CASSSHLATQYF.

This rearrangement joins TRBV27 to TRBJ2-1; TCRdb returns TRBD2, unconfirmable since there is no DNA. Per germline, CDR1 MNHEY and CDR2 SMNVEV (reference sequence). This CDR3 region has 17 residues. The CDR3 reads CASSLRTSGGVWNEQFF.

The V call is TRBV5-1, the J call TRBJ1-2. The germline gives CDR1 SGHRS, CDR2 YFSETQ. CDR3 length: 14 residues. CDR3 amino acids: CASTPGIAGYGYTF.

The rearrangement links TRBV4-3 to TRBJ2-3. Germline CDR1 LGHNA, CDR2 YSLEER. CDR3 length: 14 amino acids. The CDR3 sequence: CASSQDTFTDTQYF.

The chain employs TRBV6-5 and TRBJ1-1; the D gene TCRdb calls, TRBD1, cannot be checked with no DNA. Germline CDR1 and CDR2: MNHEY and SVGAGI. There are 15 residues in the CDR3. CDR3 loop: CASSSLGQLNTEAFF.

Here the CDR3 reads CASSESGGGTGELFF. The V and J genes are TRBV6-4 and TRBJ2-2; TCRdb picks TRBD2, but there is no DNA to check that call. The CDR3 spans 15 residues. Germline CDR1 MRHNA, CDR2 SNTAGT.

CDR3 residues: CASSAPGSYEQYF. J is TRBJ2-7 and V is TRBV7-9; the D gene TCRdb calls, TRBD1, cannot be checked with no DNA. The CDR3 sequence is 13 residues long. Germline V lookup: CDR1 SEHNR, CDR2 FQNEAQ (reference sequence).

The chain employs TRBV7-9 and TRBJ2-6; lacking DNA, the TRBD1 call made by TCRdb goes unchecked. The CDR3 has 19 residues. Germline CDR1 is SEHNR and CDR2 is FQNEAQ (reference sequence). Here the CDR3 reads CASSFLVQGLISGANVLTF.

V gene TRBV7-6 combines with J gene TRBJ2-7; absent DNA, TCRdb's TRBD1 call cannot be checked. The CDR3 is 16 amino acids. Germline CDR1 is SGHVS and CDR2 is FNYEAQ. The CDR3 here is CASSLGGTSLSYEQYF.

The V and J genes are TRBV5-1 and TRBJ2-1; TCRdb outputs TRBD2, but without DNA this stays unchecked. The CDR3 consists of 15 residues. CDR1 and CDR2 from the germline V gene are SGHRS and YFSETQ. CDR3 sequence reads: CASRKERTGYNEQFF.

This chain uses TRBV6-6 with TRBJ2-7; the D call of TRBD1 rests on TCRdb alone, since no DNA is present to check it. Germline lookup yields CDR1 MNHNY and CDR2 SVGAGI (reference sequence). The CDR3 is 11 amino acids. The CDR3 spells CASSTDSEQYF.

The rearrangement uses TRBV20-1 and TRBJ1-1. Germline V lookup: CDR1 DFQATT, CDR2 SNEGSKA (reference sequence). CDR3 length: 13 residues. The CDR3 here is CSARGGIQGKAFF.

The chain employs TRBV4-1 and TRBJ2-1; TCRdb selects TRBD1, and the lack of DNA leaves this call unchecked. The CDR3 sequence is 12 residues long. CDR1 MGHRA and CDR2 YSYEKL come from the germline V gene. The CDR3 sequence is CASSGSGGEQFF.

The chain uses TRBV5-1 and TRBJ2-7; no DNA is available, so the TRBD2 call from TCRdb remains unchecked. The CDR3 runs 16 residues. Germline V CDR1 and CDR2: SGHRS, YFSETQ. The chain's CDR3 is CASSSFGKGGVYEQYF.

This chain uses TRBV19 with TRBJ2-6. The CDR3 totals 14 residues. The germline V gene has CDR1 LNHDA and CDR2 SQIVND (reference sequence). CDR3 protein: CASRGQSGANVLTF.

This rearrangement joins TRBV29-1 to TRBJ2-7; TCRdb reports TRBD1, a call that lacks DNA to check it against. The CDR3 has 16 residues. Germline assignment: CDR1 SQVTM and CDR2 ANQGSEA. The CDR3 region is CSVEDPGAGVFNEQYF.